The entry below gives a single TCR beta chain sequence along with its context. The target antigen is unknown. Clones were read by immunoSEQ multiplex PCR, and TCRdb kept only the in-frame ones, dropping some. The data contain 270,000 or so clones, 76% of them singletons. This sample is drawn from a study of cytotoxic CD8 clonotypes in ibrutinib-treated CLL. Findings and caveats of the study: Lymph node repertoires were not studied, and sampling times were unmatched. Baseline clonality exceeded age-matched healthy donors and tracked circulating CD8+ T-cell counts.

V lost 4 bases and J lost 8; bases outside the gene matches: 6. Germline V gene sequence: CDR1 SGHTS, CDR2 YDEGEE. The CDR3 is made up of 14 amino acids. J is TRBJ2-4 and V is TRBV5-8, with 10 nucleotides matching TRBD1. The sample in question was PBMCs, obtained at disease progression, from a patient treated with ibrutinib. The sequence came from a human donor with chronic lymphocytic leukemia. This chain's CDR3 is CASSPAGTGDIQYF. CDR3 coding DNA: TGTGCCAGCAGCCCAGCCGGGACAGGGGACATTCAGTACTTC.